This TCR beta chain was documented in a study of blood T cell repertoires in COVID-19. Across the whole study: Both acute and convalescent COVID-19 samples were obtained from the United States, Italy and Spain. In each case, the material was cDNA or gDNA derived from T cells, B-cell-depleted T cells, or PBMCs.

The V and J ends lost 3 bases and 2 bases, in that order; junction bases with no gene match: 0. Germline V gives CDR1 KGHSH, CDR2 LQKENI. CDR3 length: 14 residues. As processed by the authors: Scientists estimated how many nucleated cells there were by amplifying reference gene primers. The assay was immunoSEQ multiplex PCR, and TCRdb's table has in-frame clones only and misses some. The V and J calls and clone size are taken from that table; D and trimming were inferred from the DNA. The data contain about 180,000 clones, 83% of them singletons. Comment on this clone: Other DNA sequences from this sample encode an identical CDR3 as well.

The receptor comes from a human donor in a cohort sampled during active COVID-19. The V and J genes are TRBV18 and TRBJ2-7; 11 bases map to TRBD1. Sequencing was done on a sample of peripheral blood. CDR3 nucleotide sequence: TGTGCCAGCTCACCGGGACAGGGGGCCTACGAGCAGTACTTC. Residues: CASSPGQGAYEQYF.